The rows below give T cell receptor beta chains drawn from one sample of a study of shared clonotypes between healthy human individuals. Only in-frame clones appear in the TCRdb table, and some are missing; sequencing was by immunoSEQ multiplex PCR. The sample has about 680,000 clones; 92% are singletons. Sequencing input: naive CD8+ T cells sorted from blood. These receptors originate from a man between 25 and 39 years old in good health. Each CDR3 is given with its conserved first and last residue. D genes are given only for firm matches. Clone size, where shown, is once, few, many, or a class for clones that have expanded.

V	J	D	size	CDR3	DNA
TRBV4-1	TRBJ2-5	-	-	CASSQGDIQETQYF	TGCGCCAGCAGCCAAGGAGACATCCAAGAGACCCAGTACTTC
TRBV30	TRBJ2-7	TRBD1	-	CALVNLGGESSYEQYF	TGTGCCTTAGTAAATTTAGGGGGCGAGAGCTCCTACGAGCAGTACTTC
TRBV4-1	TRBJ2-1	-	-	CASSQDGSGVSSHNEQFF	TGCGCCAGCAGCCAAGACGGGTCGGGGGTTAGCAGCCACAATGAGCAGTTCTTC
TRBV7-9	TRBJ2-1	-	-	CASSLAADIYYNEQFF	TGTGCCAGCAGCTTAGCAGCGGACATATACTACAATGAGCAGTTCTTC
TRBV6-5	TRBJ2-1	TRBD2	-	CASTKLAGEGNEQFF	TGTGCCAGCACCAAACTAGCGGGAGAGGGCAATGAGCAGTTCTTC
TRBV7-9	TRBJ2-2	TRBD1	-	CASSPRDSRTGELFF	TGTGCCAGCAGCCCCCGGGACAGTCGAACCGGGGAGCTGTTTTTT
TRBV11-2	TRBJ2-7	TRBD2	-	CASSLGVAGVYEQYF	TGTGCCAGCAGCTTAGGGGTAGCGGGAGTCTACGAGCAGTACTTC
TRBV11-3	TRBJ2-1	-	once	CASSATYKSGASPNEQFF	TGTGCCAGCAGCGCAACGTATAAATCGGGGGCTAGCCCCAATGAGCAGTTCTTC
TRBV5-1	TRBJ2-7	TRBD1	-	CASSLRGQAYEQYF	TGCGCCAGCAGCTTGAGGGGACAGGCCTACGAGCAGTACTTC
TRBV5-4	TRBJ1-2	-	-	CASSQEGREGRDGYTF	TGTGCCAGCAGCCAGGAGGGCCGCGAGGGTCGGGATGGCTACACCTTC
TRBV4-1	TRBJ2-7	-	once	CASSQDSSSAYEQYF	TGCGCCAGCAGCCAAGACTCGTCTAGCGCCTACGAGCAGTACTTC
TRBV7-9	TRBJ1-3	-	-	CASSSPPSWHTIYF	TGTGCCAGCAGCTCCCCCCCCTCTTGGCACACCATATATTTT
TRBV23-1	TRBJ2-5	TRBD1	-	CASRDRGETQYF	TGCGCCAGCAGGGACAGGGGTGAGACCCAGTACTTC
TRBV18	TRBJ2-1	-	-	CASSLSRNFYNEQFF	TGTGCCAGCTCACTGTCGCGCAACTTCTACAATGAGCAGTTCTTC
TRBV29-1	TRBJ2-5	TRBD2	once	CSVAGSLMTSGVKQTQYF	TGCAGCGTTGCCGGCAGCTTGATGACTAGCGGGGTCAAGCAGACCCAGTACTTC
TRBV4-2	TRBJ2-5	TRBD2	once	CASSQLEGLAGQETQYF	TGTGCCAGCAGCCAATTAGAAGGACTAGCGGGACAAGAGACCCAGTACTTC
TRBV5-1	TRBJ1-4	TRBD1	-	CASSPGQGNEKLFF	TGCGCCAGCTCCCCGGGACAGGGGAATGAAAAACTGTTTTTT
TRBV5-4	TRBJ2-1	-	-	CASQDRDNYNEQFF	TGTGCCTCACAAGACAGAGATAACTACAATGAGCAGTTCTTC